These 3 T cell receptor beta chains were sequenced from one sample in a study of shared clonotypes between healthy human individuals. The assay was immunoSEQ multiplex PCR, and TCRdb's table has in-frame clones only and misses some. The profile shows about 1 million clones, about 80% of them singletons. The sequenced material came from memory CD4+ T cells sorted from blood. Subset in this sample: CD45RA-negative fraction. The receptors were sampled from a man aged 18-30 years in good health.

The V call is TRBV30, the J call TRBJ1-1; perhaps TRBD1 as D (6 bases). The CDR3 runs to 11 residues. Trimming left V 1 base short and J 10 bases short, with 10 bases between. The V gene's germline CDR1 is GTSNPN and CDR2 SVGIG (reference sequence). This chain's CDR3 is CAWSAQGRAFF. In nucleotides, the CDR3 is TGTGCCTGGAGTGCCCAGGGGAGAGCTTTCTTT.

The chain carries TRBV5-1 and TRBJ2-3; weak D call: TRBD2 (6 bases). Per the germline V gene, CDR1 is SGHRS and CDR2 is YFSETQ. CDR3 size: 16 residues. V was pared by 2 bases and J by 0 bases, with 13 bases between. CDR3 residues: CASSFSIAASTDTQYF. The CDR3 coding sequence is TGCGCCAGCAGCTTTTCAATAGCGGCTAGCACAGATACGCAGTATTTT.

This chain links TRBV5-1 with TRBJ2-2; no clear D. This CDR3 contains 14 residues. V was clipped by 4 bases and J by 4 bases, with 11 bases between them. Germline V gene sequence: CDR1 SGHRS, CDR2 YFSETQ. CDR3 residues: CASSNARVTGELFF. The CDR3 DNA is TGCGCCAGCAGCAACGCTAGGGTCACCGGGGAGCTGTTTTTT. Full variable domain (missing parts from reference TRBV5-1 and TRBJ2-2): KAGVTQTPRYLIKTRGQQVTLSCSPISGHRSVSWYQQTPGQGLQFLFEYFSETQRNKGNFPGRFSGRQFSNSRSEMNVSTLELGDSALYLCASSNARVTGELFFGEGSRLTVL.